A single T cell receptor beta chain is shown here with its context. Assay: immunoSEQ multiplex PCR; the TCRdb copy retains only in-frame clones and omits some. Counted here are about 12,000 clones, 74% occurring once; the ten biggest clones make up about a sixth. CDR3 length: 14 residues. Germline CDR1 reads LNHDA; CDR2 reads SQIVND (reference sequence). The data originate from a study of sequential checkpoint blockade in melanoma. Noted treatment: randomized to nivolumab then ipilimumab (arm A) or the reverse (arm B). Live CD3+CD8+ CD19− CD56− cells were sorted from PBMCs. The material was CD8+ T cells sorted from blood (inferred from file names), obtained from a patient given nivolumab and ipilimumab in sequence. This chain connects TRBV19 to TRBJ2-5; TRBD2 agrees at 8 bases. The DNA end is a closer match to TRBJ2-7, so the J assignment may be wrong. This clonotype originated in a human donor with melanoma. DNA for the CDR3: TGTGCCAGTAGTATTGGCGGGGGGACCTACGAGCAGTACTTC. The encoded protein is CASSIGGGTYEQYF.